Listed below are T cell receptor beta chains from one sample, sequenced in a study of CD8+ T cells in alopecia areata. Repertoires were generated with immunoSEQ multiplex PCR, while TCRdb's copy carries only in-frame clones and drops some. The table shows approximately 100,000 clones, with around 86% occurring only once. Sequenced material: CD8+ T cells sorted from blood, taken around week 34, from a patient treated with tofacitinib. These receptors were taken from a human donor with alopecia areata. The CDR3 runs from the conserved cysteine through the conserved F or W. Fields, in order: V gene, clone size, D gene, J gene, CDR3 protein, CDR3 DNA. A D gene is named only where the DNA matches it firmly. Expanded clones get a size class; other rows say once, few or many, or leave the size out.

TRBV29-1	-	-	TRBJ2-3	CSVVRGLTDTQYF	TGCAGCGTTGTCCGGGGGCTCACAGATACGCAGTATTTT
TRBV6-1	-	TRBD1	TRBJ1-5	CASRDRDRAQPQHF	TGTGCCAGCAGGGACCGGGACAGGGCCCAGCCCCAGCATTTT
TRBV6-5	once	-	TRBJ1-4	CASSIQGANEKLFF	TGTGCCAGCAGCATACAGGGAGCTAATGAAAAACTGTTTTTT
TRBV4-1	-	TRBD2	TRBJ2-2	CASSPGLAGGPVTGELFF	TGCGCCAGCAGCCCCGGACTAGCGGGGGGGCCGGTCACCGGGGAGCTGTTTTTT
TRBV29-1	once	-	TRBJ1-2	CSVELRDYGYTF	TGCAGCGTGGAGTTACGAGACTATGGCTACACCTTC
TRBV5-1	-	-	TRBJ2-7	CASSVRWTTHYEQYF	TGCGCCAGCAGCGTCCGGTGGACTACCCACTACGAGCAGTACTTC
TRBV6-5	-	-	TRBJ1-1	CASSTTAEAFF	TGTGCCAGCAGTACGACGGCGGAAGCTTTCTTT
TRBV13	-	TRBD1	TRBJ2-3	CASSLGDRLDTQYF	TGTGCCAGCAGCTTAGGGGACAGGTTGGATACGCAGTATTTT
TRBV6-4	few	-	TRBJ2-3	CASSDGSGSTDTQYF	TGTGCCAGCAGTGATGGGTCAGGGAGCACAGATACGCAGTATTTT
TRBV11-2	-	-	TRBJ2-7	CASSFGGSYEQYF	TGTGCCAGCAGCTTCGGGGGTTCCTACGAGCAGTACTTC
TRBV4-1	once	-	TRBJ2-1	CASSHPPRGEQFF	TGCGCCAGCAGCCACCCCCCAAGAGGTGAGCAGTTCTTC
TRBV6-5	-	-	TRBJ2-7	CASSLMTAYEQYF	TGTGCCAGCAGTCTAATGACAGCCTACGAGCAGTACTTC
TRBV14	-	-	TRBJ2-1	CASSQDSIKRGYNEQFF	TGTGCCAGCAGCCAAGACTCAATAAAGAGGGGTTACAATGAGCAGTTCTTC
TRBV12-5	-	TRBD1	TRBJ1-4	CASGLVPRQGDNEKLFF	TGTGCTAGTGGTTTGGTACCCCGACAGGGAGATAATGAAAAACTGTTTTTT
TRBV7-9	-	-	TRBJ1-1	CASSTKGWEYTEAFF	TGTGCCAGCAGCACCAAGGGATGGGAGTACACTGAAGCTTTCTTT
TRBV2	-	-	TRBJ2-7	CASSGGGASSYEQYF	TGTGCCAGCAGTGGTGGAGGGGCTAGCTCCTACGAGCAGTACTTC
TRBV6-1	-	TRBD1	TRBJ1-5	CASSDLGQGRNQPQHF	TGTGCCAGCAGTGACCTTGGACAGGGGAGGAACCAGCCCCAGCATTTT
TRBV9	-	TRBD2	TRBJ2-1	CASSDSGGTYNEQFF	TGTGCCAGCAGCGATAGCGGGGGGACCTACAATGAGCAGTTCTTC
TRBV13	few	-	TRBJ2-3	CASRTDTQYF	TGTGCCAGCCGCACAGATACGCAGTATTTT
TRBV6-5	-	-	TRBJ2-1	CATARGRGSYNEQFF	TGTGCCACCGCAAGGGGCAGGGGATCCTACAATGAGCAGTTCTTC
TRBV7-9	-	-	TRBJ1-2	CASTNRDEDYGYTF	TGTGCCAGCACCAACAGGGACGAAGACTATGGCTACACCTTC
TRBV19	-	-	TRBJ2-3	CASSIDGSGTDTQYF	TGTGCCAGTAGTATTGACGGGAGTGGCACAGATACGCAGTATTTT
TRBV27	-	-	TRBJ2-7	CASSFLGGTYEQYF	TGTGCCAGCAGTTTCCTCGGCGGGACCTACGAGCAGTACTTC
TRBV5-1	-	-	TRBJ2-3	CASSLVAAYTDTQYF	TGCGCCAGCAGCTTGGTGGCAGCCTACACAGATACGCAGTATTTT
TRBV27	few	-	TRBJ2-6	CASRGAGGANVLTF	TGTGCCAGCCGGGGGGCGGGTGGGGCCAACGTCCTGACTTTC
TRBV11-2	-	-	TRBJ2-1	CASSLTARNEQFF	TGTGCCAGCAGCTTAACCGCGCGCAATGAGCAGTTCTTC
TRBV5-1	-	-	TRBJ2-1	CASSSMVGRSSYNEQFF	TGCGCCAGCAGCTCTATGGTAGGACGGAGCTCCTACAATGAGCAGTTCTTC
TRBV27	once	TRBD2	TRBJ2-7	CASSPPSSSGSYEQYF	TGTGCCAGCAGTCCGCCCAGCTCTAGCGGGAGCTACGAGCAGTACTTC
TRBV5-6	-	-	TRBJ2-1	CASSLYAGLNYNEQFF	TGTGCCAGCAGCTTGTATGCGGGGCTCAACTACAATGAGCAGTTCTTC
TRBV29-1	-	-	TRBJ2-7	CSVDGEWNEQYF	TGCAGCGTTGACGGTGAATGGAACGAGCAGTACTTC
TRBV6-1	once	TRBD2	TRBJ2-7	CASSEDGRVAYEQYF	TGTGCCAGCAGTGAAGATGGGAGGGTCGCCTACGAGCAGTACTTC
TRBV4-1	-	TRBD1	TRBJ2-7	CASSPGQGDYEQYF	TGCGCCAGCAGCCCTGGACAGGGCGACTACGAGCAGTACTTC
TRBV7-9	once	-	TRBJ2-1	CASSSPEGYYEQFF	TGTGCCAGCAGCTCCCCCGAGGGGTACTATGAGCAGTTCTTC
TRBV25-1	-	TRBD1	TRBJ1-1	CASSETGATEAFF	TGTGCCAGCAGTGAGACAGGGGCCACTGAAGCTTTCTTT
TRBV4-1	-	-	TRBJ2-3	CASSQPTDTQYF	TGCGCCAGCAGCCAACCAACGGATACGCAGTATTTT
TRBV7-9	-	TRBD2	TRBJ2-1	CASSLSSGGRAVEQFF	TGTGCCAGCAGCTTAAGTAGTGGCGGGAGGGCCGTTGAGCAGTTCTTC
TRBV29-1	-	-	TRBJ2-5	CSVEFQQETQYF	TGCAGCGTTGAATTCCAGCAAGAGACCCAGTACTTC
TRBV7-9	-	-	TRBJ2-2	CASSFQGPPNTGELFF	TGTGCCAGCAGCTTTCAGGGGCCCCCGAACACCGGGGAGCTGTTTTTT
TRBV5-6	-	-	TRBJ2-1	CASSEKRTSPTSYNEQFF	TGTGCCAGCAGCGAGAAAAGGACTTCCCCGACCTCCTACAATGAGCAGTTCTTC
TRBV4-1	-	TRBD2	TRBJ2-7	CASSQQTSGSYEQYF	TGCGCCAGCAGCCAACAGACTAGCGGGAGTTACGAGCAGTACTTC
TRBV6-5	-	-	TRBJ2-7	CASTPPGSYEQYF	TGTGCCAGCACCCCCCCAGGATCCTACGAGCAGTACTTC
TRBV27	-	-	TRBJ2-3	CASSLREGADTQYF	TGTGCCAGCAGTTTAAGGGAAGGGGCAGATACGCAGTATTTT
TRBV29-1	-	-	TRBJ2-5	CSVEDRTRGEETQYF	TGCAGCGTTGAAGATCGGACTAGGGGGGAAGAGACCCAGTACTTC
TRBV9	-	-	TRBJ2-1	CASSVDSVWGVKSSYNEQFF	TGTGCCAGCAGCGTAGATAGCGTCTGGGGAGTGAAATCCTCCTACAATGAGCAGTTCTTC